This T cell receptor (beta chain) stems from a study of T cell responses to AZD1222 COVID-19 vaccine. Study-wide points: Reportedly, nearly half of unique spike TCRs recognized epitopes outside B.1.351/B.1.1.7 mutations. Clonal diversity was possibly underestimated, and the donors were mostly white British, with more females.

Second doses were pooled across both intervals (about 4 or about 12 weeks). Regarding this clone: Antigen unknown.

The ends lost 8 bases at V and 5 bases at J; junction bases unmatched: 13. The CDR3 extends over 15 amino acids. Germline V gives CDR1 SNHLY, CDR2 FYNNEI. The method was immunoSEQ multiplex PCR; TCRdb's version includes in-frame clones alone and lacks a portion of them. The repertoire includes under 200,000 clones, roughly 90% of them detected once, and 4% to 4.5% sits in the top ten. The sample was peripheral blood, taken 28 days after the second AZD1222 dose. The rearrangement joins TRBV2 to TRBJ2-3; 7 bases agree with TRBD2. This TCR derives from an adult who received the AZD1222 COVID-19 vaccine. The DNA of the CDR3 is TGTGCCAGCGTAAGAGCGGGGTTGCTTGGAGATACGCAGTATTTT. It codes for CASVRAGLLGDTQYF. Based on the CDR3 plus reference TRBV2 and TRBJ2-3, the full variable domain is EPEVTQTPSHQVTQMGQEVILRCVPISNHLYFYWYRQILGQKVEFLVSFYNNEISEKSEIFDDQFSVERPDGSNFTLKIRSTKLEDSAMYFCASVRAGLLGDTQYFGPGTRLTVL.